The entry that follows covers one T cell receptor (beta chain) sequence. What it binds is not known. Germline loops: CDR1 MNHEY, CDR2 SMNVEV (reference sequence). The V gene lost 6 bases and the J gene lost 1 base, with 15 bases spanning the gap. This CDR3 has 15 amino acids. Though probably carrying unrecorded immune exposures, donors were nominally healthy at sampling. The source of the sample is a study of cytomegalovirus exposure and HLA in healthy donors. Overall study results and limits: Presence/absence analyses took donor sequencing depth as roughly uniform.

With 60 Vbeta and 13 Jbeta primers, the PCR was carried out. The data were produced by immunoSEQ multiplex PCR, yet TCRdb's version contains in-frame clones alone and is incomplete. Found here are 120,000 to 150,000 clones, around 77% of them singletons; the top ten hold roughly 1%. This clonotype originated in a man between 18 and 35 years old in good health and CMV-seronegative. This chain links TRBV27 with TRBJ1-2, with no clear D. The sample was PBMCs. The CDR3 DNA sequence: TGTGCCAGCAGGCACAGTCGGTACCTTAACTATGGCTACACCTTC. Amino acids: CASRHSRYLNYGYTF.